This T cell receptor (beta chain) was documented in a study of blood T cell repertoires in COVID-19. The CDR3 length is 16 residues. CDR1 is MGHRA and CDR2 is YSYEKL in the germline V gene. Trimming shortened V by 6 bases and J by 8 bases, and 22 bases separated the two germline ends. Profiled with immunoSEQ multiplex PCR; TCRdb holds only in-frame clones, not every one. The sample carries tens of thousands of clones, 90% recorded once. The chain combines TRBV4-1 with TRBJ1-4, with D hard to call. This sequence was found in a man aged 60 to 69 with active or convalescent COVID-19. Specimen: peripheral blood. In DNA form, the CDR3 reads TGCGCCAGCAGGCGGTCAGCGGGGATGAGTAAGGAAAAACTGTTTTTT. It codes for CASRRSAGMSKEKLFF.